This T cell receptor beta chain was captured by sequencing in a study of CD8 T cells in Susac syndrome. Whole-study results and caveats: It was acknowledged in the study that its TCR sequencing and HLA analysis involved a relatively small number of individuals.

TCR beta sequencing was performed on blood CD8+ and CD4+ T cells. The multiple sclerosis controls were treatment-naive patients affected by stable or active relapsing-remitting disease. FACS was used to enrich TEMRA cells, whereas the CD8+ and CD4+ T cells were obtained by negative isolation. In the case of this clonotype: Its antigen is unknown.

The CDR3 has 13 residues. The V and J ends lost 6 bases and 4 bases respectively, with 12 bases between them. Germline CDR1 WSHSY, CDR2 SAAADI. With random hexamers, reverse transcription was performed on about 0.5 to 1 ug of RNA. TCRdb reprocessed the immunoSEQ multiplex PCR reads with MiXCR, giving one entry per CDR3 protein. The data hold roughly 150,000 distinct CDR3 sequences, with about 95% observed a single time. The J gene is TRBJ1-1, the V gene TRBV10-2, with D perhaps TRBD1 (6 bases). This TCR derives from a human donor with multiple sclerosis. The specimen sequenced was CD8+ T cells from PBMCs. The CDR3 loop is CASSDRSFTEAFF. Written as DNA, the CDR3 is TGCGCCAGCAGCGACAGGTCCTTCACTGAAGCTTTCTTT.